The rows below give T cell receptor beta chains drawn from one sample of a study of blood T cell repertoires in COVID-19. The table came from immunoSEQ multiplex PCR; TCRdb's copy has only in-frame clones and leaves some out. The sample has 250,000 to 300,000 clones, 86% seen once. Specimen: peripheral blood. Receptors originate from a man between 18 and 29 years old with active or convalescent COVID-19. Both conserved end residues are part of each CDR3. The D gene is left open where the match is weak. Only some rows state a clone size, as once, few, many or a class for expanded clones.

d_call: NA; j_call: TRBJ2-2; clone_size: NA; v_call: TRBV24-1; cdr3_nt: TGTGCCACCAGTGGTTTGGCCGGGAACACCGGGGAGCTGTTTTTT; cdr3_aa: CATSGLAGNTGELFF
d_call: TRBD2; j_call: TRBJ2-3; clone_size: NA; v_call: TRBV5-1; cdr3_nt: TGCGCCAGCAGCAGCTCCCCGACTAGCGGAGGAGGGCCAGATACGCAGTATTTT; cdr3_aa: CASSSSPTSGGGPDTQYF
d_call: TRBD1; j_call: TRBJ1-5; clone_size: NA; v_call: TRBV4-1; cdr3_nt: TGCGCCAGCAGCCAAGAAGGAGGGGGCCAGCCCCAGCATTTT; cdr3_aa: CASSQEGGGQPQHF
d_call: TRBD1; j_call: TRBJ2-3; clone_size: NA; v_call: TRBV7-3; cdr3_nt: TGTGCCAGCAGCTTAAGAGGTCCCGGACAGGGTACTGATACGCAGTATTTT; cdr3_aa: CASSLRGPGQGTDTQYF
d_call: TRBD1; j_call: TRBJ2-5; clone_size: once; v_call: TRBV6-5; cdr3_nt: TGTGCCAGCAGTTCGGGGACAGGGGGCGAGACCCAGTACTTC; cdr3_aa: CASSSGTGGETQYF
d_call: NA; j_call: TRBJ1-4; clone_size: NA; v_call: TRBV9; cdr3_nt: TGTGCCAGCAGCGGCACTATTAATGAAAAACTGTTTTTT; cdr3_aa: CASSGTINEKLFF
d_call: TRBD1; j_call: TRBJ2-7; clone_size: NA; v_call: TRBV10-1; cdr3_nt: TGCGCCAGCGCCGCAGGGGGTGCAGCTGACGAGCAGTACTTC; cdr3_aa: CASAAGGAADEQYF
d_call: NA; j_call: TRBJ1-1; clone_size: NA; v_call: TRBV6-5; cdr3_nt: TGTGCCAGCAGTTACTCCGGGGGCACTGAAGCTTTCTTT; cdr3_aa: CASSYSGGTEAFF
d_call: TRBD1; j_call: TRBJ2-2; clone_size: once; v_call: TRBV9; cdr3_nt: TGTGCCAGCAGCGGGACAGGGAACACCGGGGAGCTGTTTTTT; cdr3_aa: CASSGTGNTGELFF
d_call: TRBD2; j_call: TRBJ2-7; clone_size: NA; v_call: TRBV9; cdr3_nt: TGTGCCAGCAGCCCGGGACTAGCGGAATACGAGCAGTACTTC; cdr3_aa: CASSPGLAEYEQYF
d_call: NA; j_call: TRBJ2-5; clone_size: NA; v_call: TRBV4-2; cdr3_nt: TGTGCCAGCAGCCAGGGAGGATACCAAGAGACCCAGTACTTC; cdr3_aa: CASSQGGYQETQYF
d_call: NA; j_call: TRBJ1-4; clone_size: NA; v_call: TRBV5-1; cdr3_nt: TGCGCCAGCAGCCTGACATCGGGAAATGAAAAACTGTTTTTT; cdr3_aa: CASSLTSGNEKLFF
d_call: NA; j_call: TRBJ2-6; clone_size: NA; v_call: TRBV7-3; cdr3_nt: TGTGCCAGCAGCCCCTTCGGGGCAGGGGCACTTAGCTCTGGGGCCAACGTCCTGACTTTC; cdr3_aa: CASSPFGAGALSSGANVLTF
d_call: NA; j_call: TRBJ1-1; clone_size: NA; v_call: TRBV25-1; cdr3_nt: TGTGCCAGCACCAATCAAGGTGGGAGCACTGAAGCTTTCTTT; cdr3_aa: CASTNQGGSTEAFF
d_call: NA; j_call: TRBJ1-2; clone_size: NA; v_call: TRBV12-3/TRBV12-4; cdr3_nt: TGTGCCAGCGGCCGGAGTTCCTATGGCTACACCTTC; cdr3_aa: CASGRSSYGYTF
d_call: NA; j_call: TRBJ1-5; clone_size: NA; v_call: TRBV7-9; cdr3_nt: TGTGCCAGCAGCCTAGATGAGTGGGGCTACACGAATCAGCCCCAGCATTTT; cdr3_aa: CASSLDEWGYTNQPQHF
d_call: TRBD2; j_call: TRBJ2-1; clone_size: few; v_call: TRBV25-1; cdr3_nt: TGTGCCAGCAGTGGAGGACTAGCGGGAGCCAATGAGCAGTTCTTC; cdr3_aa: CASSGGLAGANEQFF
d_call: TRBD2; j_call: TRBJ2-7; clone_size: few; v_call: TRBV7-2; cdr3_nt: TGTGCCAGCAGCCGGACTAGCGGTATGACCTACGAGCAGTACTTC; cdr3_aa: CASSRTSGMTYEQYF